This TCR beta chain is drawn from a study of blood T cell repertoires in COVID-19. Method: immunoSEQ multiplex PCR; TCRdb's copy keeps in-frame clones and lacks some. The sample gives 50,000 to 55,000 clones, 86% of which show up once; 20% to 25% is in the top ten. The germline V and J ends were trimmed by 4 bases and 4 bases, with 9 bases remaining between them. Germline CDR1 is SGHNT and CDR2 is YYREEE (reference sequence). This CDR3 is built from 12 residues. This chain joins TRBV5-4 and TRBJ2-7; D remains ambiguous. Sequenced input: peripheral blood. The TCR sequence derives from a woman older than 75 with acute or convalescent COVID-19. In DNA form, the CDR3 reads TGTGCCAGCAGCACCAACAGTTACGAGCAGTACTTC. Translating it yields CASSTNSYEQYF. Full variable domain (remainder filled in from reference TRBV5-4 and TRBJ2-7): ETGVTQSPTHLIKTRGQQVTLRCSSQSGHNTVSWYQQALGQGPQFIFQYYREEENGRGNFPPRFSGLQFPNYSSELNVNALELDDSALYLCASSTNSYEQYFGPGTRLTVT.